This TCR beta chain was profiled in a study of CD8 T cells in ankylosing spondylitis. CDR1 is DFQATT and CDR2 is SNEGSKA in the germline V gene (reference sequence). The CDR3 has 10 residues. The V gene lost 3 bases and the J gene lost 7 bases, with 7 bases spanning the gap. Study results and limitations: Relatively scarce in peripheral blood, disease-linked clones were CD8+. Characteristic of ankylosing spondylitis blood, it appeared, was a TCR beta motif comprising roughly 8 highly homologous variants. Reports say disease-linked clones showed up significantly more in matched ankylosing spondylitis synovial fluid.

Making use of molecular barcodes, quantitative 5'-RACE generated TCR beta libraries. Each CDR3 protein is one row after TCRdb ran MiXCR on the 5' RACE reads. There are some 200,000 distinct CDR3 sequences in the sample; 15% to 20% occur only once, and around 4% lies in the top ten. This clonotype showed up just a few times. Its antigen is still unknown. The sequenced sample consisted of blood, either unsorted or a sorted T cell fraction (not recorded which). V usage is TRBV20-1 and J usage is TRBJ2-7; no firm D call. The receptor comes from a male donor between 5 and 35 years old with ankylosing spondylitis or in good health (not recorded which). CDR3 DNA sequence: TGCAGTGCTAGGAGTGGTGAGCAGTACTTC. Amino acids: CSARSGEQYF.